Below are 3 T cell receptor beta chains sequenced from a single sample in a study of cytomegalovirus exposure and HLA in healthy donors. Primers for the PCR totalled 60 Vbeta and 13 Jbeta. TCRdb's table, derived via immunoSEQ multiplex PCR, lists solely in-frame clones and lacks some. This sample has more than 65,000 clones, with around 81% found just once. Sequences were obtained from PBMCs. The receptors stem from a man between 18 and 35 years old in good health and CMV-seropositive.

This rearrangement joins TRBV6-6 to TRBJ1-3, with D uncertain. The CDR3 loop spans 15 amino acids. Trimming left V 0 bases short and J 0 bases short, with 6 bases between. CDR1 is MNHNY, CDR2 SVGAGI, per germline (reference sequence). CDR3 coding DNA: TGTGCCAGCAGTTACTCGCTCAGCTCTGGAAACACCATATATTTT. It translates to CASSYSLSSGNTIYF.

The chain recombines TRBV27 with TRBJ2-3; D gene uncertain. Germline lookup yields CDR1 MNHEY and CDR2 SMNVEV (reference sequence). The CDR3 has 12 residues. Deletions cut 3 bases from V and 2 bases from J, with 3 bases between. CDR3 coding DNA: TGTGCCAGCAGTTTCCTCACAGATACGCAGTATTTT. This codes for CASSFLTDTQYF.

This clone has a single count. The V gene is TRBV9, the J gene TRBJ2-7; 7 nucleotides agree with TRBD1. This CDR3 comprises 15 residues. The V gene's germline CDR1 is SGDLS and CDR2 YYNGEE. Unmatched junction bases numbered 8, after V lost 3 bases and J lost 2 bases. The CDR3 DNA is TGTGCCAGCAGCGCCCACCGGGACAGACCCTACGAGCAGTACTTC. Protein: CASSAHRDRPYEQYF.